The 15 T cell receptor beta chains below come from one sample, sequenced in a study of shared clonotypes between healthy human individuals. TCRdb keeps only in-frame clones here, not all; method: immunoSEQ multiplex PCR. The sample contains over a million clones, over 95% of which appear only once. The sample taken for sequencing was naive CD4+ T cells sorted from blood. The subset denotes: CD45RA+ positively selected. The receptors shown here come from a man aged 25 to 40 in good health.

The V gene is TRBV5-4, the J gene TRBJ2-3; D may match TRBD1 or TRBD2 (6 bases each). CDR1 is SGHNT and CDR2 is YYREEE in the germline V gene (reference sequence). Trimming removed 4 bases at V and 1 base at J, with 13 bases between. The CDR3 is 15 amino acids. The CDR3 loop is CASSDRGPGTDTQYF. The CDR3 DNA is TGTGCCAGCAGCGACCGGGGGCCAGGCACAGATACGCAGTATTTT.

J is TRBJ2-4 and V is TRBV5-1, with D hard to call. This CDR3 is 14 amino acids long. Germline values: CDR1 SGHRS, CDR2 YFSETQ. Deletions cut 0 bases from V and 7 bases from J, with 11 bases between. The CDR3 bases are TGCGCCAGCAGCTTGGGGGTCCTAGATAACATTCAGTACTTC. Amino acid sequence: CASSLGVLDNIQYF.

The chain uses TRBV29-1 and TRBJ2-1, with a tentative D call TRBD2 (5 bases). Looked up from germline, CDR1 is SQVTM and CDR2 is ANQGSEA. The length of the CDR3 is 11 residues. Trimming pared 6 bases from V and 5 bases from J, leaving 8 bases between. This CDR3 reads CSVQTNNEQFF. CDR3 sequence (DNA): TGCAGCGTACAGACTAACAATGAGCAGTTCTTC.

The chain combines TRBV10-3 with TRBJ2-5; D possibly corresponds to TRBD1 (6 bases). V gave up 3 bases and J gave up 5 bases, with 13 bases separating them. Germline assignment: CDR1 ENHRY and CDR2 SYGVKD. This CDR3 region has 14 residues. The CDR3 DNA follows: TGTGCCATCAGTGAAACAGGGCAAAAGGAGACCCAGTACTTC. This encodes CAISETGQKETQYF.

This chain connects TRBV4-3 to TRBJ2-2; 11 nucleotides match TRBD2. Germline lookup yields CDR1 LGHNA and CDR2 YSLEER. The V segment lost 4 bases and the J segment 4 bases; nucleotides outside the gene matches: 2. This CDR3 contains 15 residues. This chain's CDR3 is CASSLTSGSTGELFF. The DNA of the CDR3 is TGCGCCAGCAGCCTTACTAGCGGGAGCACCGGGGAGCTGTTTTTT.

The rearrangement joins TRBV2 to TRBJ2-7, with TRBD2 matching over 11 bases. The ends lost 7 bases at V and 0 bases at J; junction bases unmatched: 5. The CDR3 is 15 amino acids. Germline CDR1 and CDR2: SNHLY and FYNNEI. The CDR3 here is CASTTGTSGSYEQYF. CDR3 in DNA: TGTGCCAGCACGACCGGGACTAGCGGCTCCTACGAGCAGTACTTC.

The rearrangement uses TRBV6-1 and TRBJ2-5; D unresolved. The CDR3 length is 13 residues. Germline V gives CDR1 MNHNS, CDR2 SASEGT. The V end lost 3 bases, the J end lost 3 bases, and 8 bases lay between the germline ends. CDR3 sequence reads: CASSDLLKETQYF. DNA of the CDR3: TGTGCCAGCAGTGATTTGTTAAAAGAGACCCAGTACTTC.

The rearrangement joins TRBV7-2 to TRBJ1-5, with D hard to call. In germline, CDR1 is SGHTA, CDR2 FQGNSA. This CDR3 has 13 amino acids. V was cut by 5 bases and J by 1 base, with 6 bases left in between. The CDR3 nucleotides are TGTGCCAGCAGCCCGGACAGCAATCAGCCCCAGCATTTT. Protein sequence: CASSPDSNQPQHF.

The gene calls are TRBV7-9 and TRBJ2-2, with TRBD2 matching over 7 bases. The CDR3 covers 13 residues. After removal of 8 bases from V and 3 bases from J, the junction contained 3 bases not matched to a gene. Germline values: CDR1 SEHNR, CDR2 FQNEAQ (reference sequence). This CDR3 reads CASRGRDTGELFF. The CDR3 DNA reads TGTGCCAGCCGGGGGAGGGACACCGGGGAGCTGTTTTTT.

The sample holds a few counts of this clone. The V call is TRBV5-1, the J call TRBJ2-1; a possible D gene is TRBD1 (5 bases). The CDR3 has 15 amino acids. V lost 3 bases and J 4 bases, leaving 14 bases between the germline ends. The germline gives CDR1 SGHRS, CDR2 YFSETQ. CDR3 sequence reads: CASSSELQGYNEQFF. DNA for the CDR3: TGCGCCAGCAGCTCGGAGCTCCAGGGATACAATGAGCAGTTCTTC.

This chain uses TRBV4-3 with TRBJ2-1; 14 bases are a match to TRBD2. CDR3 length: 16 residues. The junction had 8 bases not matched to a gene; V was cut back by 4 bases and J by 9 bases. Germline CDR1 and CDR2: LGHNA and YSLEER. In DNA form, the CDR3 reads TGCGCCAGCAGCCGCCAGACTAGCGGGAGGGAAGGTGAGCAGTTCTTC. Protein sequence: CASSRQTSGREGEQFF.

The chain recombines TRBV5-1 with TRBJ2-7, with 10 bases lining up with TRBD2. Unmatched junction bases numbered 3, after V lost 0 bases and J lost 3 bases. CDR1 and CDR2 from the germline V gene are SGHRS and YFSETQ. The CDR3 has 15 amino acids. CDR3 residues: CASSLARTSGYEQYF. CDR3 nucleotides: TGCGCCAGCAGCTTGGCCCGGACTAGCGGCTACGAGCAGTACTTC.

J is TRBJ1-3 and V is TRBV30, with TRBD1 identical over 8 bases. Germline V CDR1 and CDR2: GTSNPN, SVGIG (reference sequence). J lost 4 bases, V lost 5 bases, and 4 bases had no gene match. The CDR3 has 13 amino acids. The CDR3 nucleotides read TGTGCCTGGTGGACAGGGTCAGGAAACACCATATATTTT. Translating it yields CAWWTGSGNTIYF.

As concerns this clone: Other DNA sequences from this sample encode an identical CDR3 as well. The chain couples TRBV19 to TRBJ2-2; D unresolved. CDR3 size: 13 residues. Germline loops: CDR1 LNHDA, CDR2 SQIVND (reference sequence). Trimming cost V 3 bases and J 5 bases, with 7 bases left between them. The CDR3 sequence: CASSILRTGELFF. For the CDR3, the DNA is TGTGCCAGTAGTATTCTGAGGACCGGGGAGCTGTTTTTT. Drawing the rest from reference TRBV19 and TRBJ2-2, the complete variable domain is DGGITQSPKYLFRKEGQNVTLSCEQNLNHDAMYWYRQDPGQGLRLIYYSQIVNDFQKGDIAEGYSVSREKKESFPLTVTSAQKNPTAFYLCASSILRTGELFFGEGSRLTVL.

The chain is built from TRBV19 and TRBJ2-7; TRBD1 aligns across 7 bases. V shed 9 bases and J 10 bases; nucleotides not matched to a gene: 21. Per germline, CDR1 LNHDA and CDR2 SQIVND (reference sequence). The CDR3 has 15 amino acids. CDR3 region: CARNNPPDDREQQYF. For the CDR3, the DNA is TGTGCCAGGAATAATCCCCCCGACGACAGGGAACAACAGTACTTC.